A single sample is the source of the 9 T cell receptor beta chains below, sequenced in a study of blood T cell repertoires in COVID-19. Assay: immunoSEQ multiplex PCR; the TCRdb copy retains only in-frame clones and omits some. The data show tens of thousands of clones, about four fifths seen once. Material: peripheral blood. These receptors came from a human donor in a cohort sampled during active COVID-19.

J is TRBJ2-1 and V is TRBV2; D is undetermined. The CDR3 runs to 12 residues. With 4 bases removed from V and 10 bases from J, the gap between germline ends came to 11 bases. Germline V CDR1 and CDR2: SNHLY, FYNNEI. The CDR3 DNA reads TGTGCCAGCAGTGTAAGGCGGATAGAGCAGTTCTTC. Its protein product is CASSVRRIEQFF.

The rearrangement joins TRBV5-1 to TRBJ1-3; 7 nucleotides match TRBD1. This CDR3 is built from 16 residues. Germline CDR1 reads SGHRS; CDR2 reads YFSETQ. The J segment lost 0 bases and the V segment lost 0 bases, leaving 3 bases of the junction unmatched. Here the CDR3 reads CASSLDRGLSGNTIYF. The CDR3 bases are TGCGCCAGCAGCTTGGACAGGGGTCTCTCTGGAAACACCATATATTTT. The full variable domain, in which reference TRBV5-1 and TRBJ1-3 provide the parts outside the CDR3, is KAGVTQTPRYLIKTRGQQVTLSCSPISGHRSVSWYQQTPGQGLQFLFEYFSETQRNKGNFPGRFSGRQFSNSRSEMNVSTLELGDSALYLCASSLDRGLSGNTIYFGEGSWLTVV.

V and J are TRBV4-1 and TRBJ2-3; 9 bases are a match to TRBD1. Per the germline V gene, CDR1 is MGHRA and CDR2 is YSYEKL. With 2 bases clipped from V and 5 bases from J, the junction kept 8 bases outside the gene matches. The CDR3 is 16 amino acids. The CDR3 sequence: CASSQPDRGPRDTQYF. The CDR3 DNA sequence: TGCGCCAGCAGCCAACCGGACAGGGGCCCACGAGATACGCAGTATTTT.

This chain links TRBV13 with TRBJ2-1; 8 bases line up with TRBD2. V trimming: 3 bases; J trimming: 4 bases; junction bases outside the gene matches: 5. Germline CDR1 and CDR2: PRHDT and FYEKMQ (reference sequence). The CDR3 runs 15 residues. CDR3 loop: CASSLRRGAYNEQFF. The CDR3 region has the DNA TGTGCCAGCAGCTTGAGGCGGGGGGCATACAATGAGCAGTTCTTC.

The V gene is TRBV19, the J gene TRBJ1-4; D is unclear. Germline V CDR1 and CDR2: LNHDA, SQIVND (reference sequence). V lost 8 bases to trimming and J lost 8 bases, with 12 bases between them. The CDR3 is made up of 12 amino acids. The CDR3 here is CASGGLWEKLFF. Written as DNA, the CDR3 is TGTGCCAGTGGCGGCCTGTGGGAAAAACTGTTTTTT.

CDR3 residues: CASSLGPGGQPQHF. The CDR3 nucleotides read TGTGCCAGCAGCTTAGGACCCGGCGGTCAGCCCCAGCATTTT. The chain is built from TRBV7-8 and TRBJ1-5; no reliable D call. The CDR3 totals 14 residues. Germline CDR1 SGHVS, CDR2 FQNEAQ. V gave up 1 base and J gave up 6 bases, with 10 bases separating them.

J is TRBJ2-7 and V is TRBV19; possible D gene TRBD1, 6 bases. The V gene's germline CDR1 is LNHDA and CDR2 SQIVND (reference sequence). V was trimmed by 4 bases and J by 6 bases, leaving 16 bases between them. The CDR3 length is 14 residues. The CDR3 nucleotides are TGTGCCAGTAGTAAGAGGGACATAGAGGGCGAGCAGTACTTC. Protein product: CASSKRDIEGEQYF.

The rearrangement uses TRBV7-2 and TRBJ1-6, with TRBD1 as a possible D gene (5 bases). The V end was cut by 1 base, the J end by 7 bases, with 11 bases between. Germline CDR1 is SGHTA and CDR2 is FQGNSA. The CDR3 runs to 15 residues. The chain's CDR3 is CASSLGGVSNSPLHF. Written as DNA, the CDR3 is TGTGCCAGCAGCTTAGGGGGGGTTAGCAATTCACCCCTCCACTTT. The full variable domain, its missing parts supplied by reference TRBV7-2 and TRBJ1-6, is GAGVSQSPSNKVTEKGKDVELRCDPISGHTALYWYRQSLGQGLEFLIYFQGNSAPDKSGLPSDRFSAERTGGSVSTLTIQRTQQEDSAVYLCASSLGGVSNSPLHFGNGTRLTVT.

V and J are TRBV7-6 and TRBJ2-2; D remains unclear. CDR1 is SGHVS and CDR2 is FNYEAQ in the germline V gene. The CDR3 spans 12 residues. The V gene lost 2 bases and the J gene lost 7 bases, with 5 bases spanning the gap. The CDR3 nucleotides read TGTGCCAGCAGCTTATCCTTCGGGGAGCTGTTTTTT. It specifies CASSLSFGELFF.